The TCR beta chain under discussion was sequenced for a study of siplizumab effects on memory and regulatory T cells. General study findings and limits: Unstimulated subsets contained matches for only a minor fraction of alloreactive clones. Both greater diversity than memory cells and a major contribution to the alloresponse seemed to characterize naive T cells. Mean Treg-derived proportions of mappable alloreactive CD4+ clones were less than 75% for siplizumab and roughly 30% for controls.

Per sample, 90,000 to 100,000 TCR templates were assayed. This table comes from immunoSEQ multiplex PCR, and its TCRdb copy is limited to in-frame clones, with some not included. Of 90,000 to 150,000 clones in the sample, just under 95% were seen once. CDR1 KGHSH and CDR2 LQKENI come from the germline V gene. This CDR3 is 15 amino acids long. V was pared by 4 bases and J by 7 bases, with 10 bases of the junction left unmatched. Turning to this clone: Its antigen remains unidentified.

The specimen sequenced was non-Treg CD4+ T cells sorted from blood. The sequence was obtained from a human donor in good health. The rearrangement links TRBV18 to TRBJ1-1, with TRBD1 matching 9 bases. The CDR3 DNA is TGTGCCAGCTCACTACTTCGACAGGGGGTTAGTGAAGCTTTCTTT. Translated, it gives CASSLLRQGVSEAFF.